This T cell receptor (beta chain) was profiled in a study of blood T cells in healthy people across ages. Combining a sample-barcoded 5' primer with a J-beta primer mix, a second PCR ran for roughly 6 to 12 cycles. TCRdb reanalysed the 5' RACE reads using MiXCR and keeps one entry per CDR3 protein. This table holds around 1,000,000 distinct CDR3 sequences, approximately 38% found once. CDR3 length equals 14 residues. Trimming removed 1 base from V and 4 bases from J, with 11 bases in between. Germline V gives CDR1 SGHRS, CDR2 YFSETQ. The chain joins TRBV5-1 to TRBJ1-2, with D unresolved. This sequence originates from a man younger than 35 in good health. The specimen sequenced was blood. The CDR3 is CASSLQESGYGYTF. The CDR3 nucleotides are TGCGCCAGCAGCTTGCAGGAGAGTGGCTATGGCTACACCTTC.